These 23 T cell receptor beta chains were sequenced from one sample in a study of beta chain features in type 1 diabetes (dated by TCRdb to between 2017 and 2018). What the authors observed across the whole study: A moderate but significant shortening of TCRB CDR3 length was observed in type 1 diabetes patients in all four CD4+ subsets.

The protocol used for the library was the immunoSEQ multiplex PCR assay. The High Capacity cDNA Reverse Transcription Kit was used to reverse transcribe all of the isolated RNA, meaning that expressed TCRB transcripts were what got sequenced. The table was pulled from immuneACCESS by TCRdb, which kept in-frame rearrangements only. Such tables lose some clones; where checked, under half of the loss comes from unresolved V genes, and the rest has no known cause. This sample comprises around 130,000 clones, 16% of them detected only once. The biggest ten clones account for 2.3% of the sample. Antigen specificity for these receptors is unknown. The sequenced material came from central memory CD4+ T cells from blood. The receptor source for this set is a man under 40 with type 1 diabetes.

This clone was counted between two and nine times. CDR3 DNA: TGTGCCAGCAGCTTTAACGAGAACACTGAAGCTTTCTTT. It specifies CASSFNENTEAFF. The gene calls are TRBV7-9 and TRBJ1-1; D not resolved. This CDR3 contains 13 residues. CDR1 is SEHNR, CDR2 FQNEAQ, per germline (reference sequence). V was pared by 3 bases and J by 1 base, with 6 bases between.

This clone appeared a few times. This rearrangement joins TRBV4-1 to TRBJ2-5; TRBD2 matches 10 bases. This CDR3 has 18 residues. V shed 4 bases, J shed 3 bases, and the junction held 14 bases outside the gene matches. Germline loops: CDR1 MGHRA, CDR2 YSYEKL. CDR3 nucleotide sequence: TGCGCCAGCAGCCCGGGCAGCCTAGCGGGGGCCTTGGAAGAGACCCAGTACTTC. Its protein product is CASSPGSLAGALEETQYF.

The chain joins TRBV20-1 to TRBJ2-3; D may be TRBD2 (5 bases). The CDR3 has 11 residues. The germline V gene encodes CDR1 DFQATT and CDR2 SNEGSKA (reference sequence). The V end was cut by 3 bases, the J end by 5 bases, with 6 bases between. DNA for the CDR3: TGCAGTGCTAGCCGGGGAGATACGCAGTATTTT. Its protein product is CSASRGDTQYF.

This clone turned up a few times. V is TRBV7-2 and J is TRBJ2-3, with a weak D call TRBD2 (5 bases). The V and J ends lost 8 bases and 8 bases respectively, with 20 bases between them. The CDR3 is 14 residues long. The germline gives CDR1 SGHTA, CDR2 FQGNSA. In DNA, the CDR3 is TGTGCCAGCGCCCCGTTGGCCCTAGAGGGTACGCAGTATTTT. As protein: CASAPLALEGTQYF.

This clone was observed a few times. This rearrangement joins TRBV4-3 to TRBJ2-5; 7 bases are shared with TRBD1. Matching the DNA end better, TRBJ2-7 makes the J call doubtful. This CDR3 region has 17 residues. Germline CDR1 is LGHNA and CDR2 is YSLEER. CDR3 region: CASSQGAGQDQPYEQYF. In nucleotides, the CDR3 is TGCGCCAGCAGCCAAGGAGCCGGACAGGATCAACCCTACGAGCAGTACTTC.

V and J are TRBV6-5 and TRBJ2-7; D is uncertain. V lost 6 bases, J lost 0 bases, and 12 bases lay in between. Per the germline V gene, CDR1 is MNHEY and CDR2 is SVGAGI. The CDR3 sequence is 14 residues long. DNA of the CDR3: TGTGCCAGCAGCCAATCCGGGTCCTCCTACGAGCAGTACTTC. Residues: CASSQSGSSYEQYF.

Ten or more counts support this clone. V and J are TRBV25-1 and TRBJ2-5; D gene unclear. CDR3 size: 14 residues. CDR1 MGHDK and CDR2 SYGVNS come from the germline V gene. The V end was cut by 2 bases, the J end by 3 bases, with 10 bases between. CDR3 DNA sequence: TGTGCCAGCAGTGAAACGAGGTGGGAAGAGACCCAGTACTTC. Encoded protein: CASSETRWEETQYF.

The chain uses TRBV30 and TRBJ2-4, with a possible D match to TRBD1 (5 bases). Germline V gene lookup returns CDR1 GTSNPN and CDR2 SVGIG (reference sequence). The V end was cut by 2 bases, the J end by 2 bases, with 13 bases between. The CDR3 spans 15 residues. CDR3 nucleotide sequence: TGTGCCTGGAGTCCCAAACAGGTCCCCAAAAACATTCAGTACTTC. Its protein is CAWSPKQVPKNIQYF.

This clone was counted many times. V usage is TRBV7-9 and J usage is TRBJ2-4; no clear D gene. V lost 3 bases, J lost 0 bases, and 9 bases lay in between. This CDR3 region has 15 residues. Germline CDR1 is SEHNR and CDR2 is FQNEAQ (reference sequence). The CDR3 here is CASSFDRIAKNIQYF. Written as DNA, the CDR3 is TGTGCCAGCAGCTTTGACCGCATAGCCAAAAACATTCAGTACTTC.

Many counts were recorded for this clone. The genes are TRBV5-6 and TRBJ2-5, with D maybe TRBD1 (6 bases). The germline V and J ends were trimmed by 3 bases and 5 bases, with 11 bases remaining between them. The CDR3 has 13 amino acids. Germline CDR1 reads SGHDT; CDR2 reads YYEEEE. The CDR3 nucleotides read TGTGCCAGCAGCTCGAGGGGGAAGGAGACCCAGTACTTC. Translated: CASSSRGKETQYF.

This clone was counted between two and nine times. The chain recombines TRBV28 with TRBJ2-5; 10 bases fit TRBD2. The CDR3 consists of 14 residues. Germline assignment: CDR1 MDHEN and CDR2 SYDVKM. With V trimmed by 5 bases and J by 6 bases, 6 bases remained unmatched. DNA of the CDR3: TGTGCCAGCAGTCCATTAGCGGGGGGAAAGACCCAGTACTTC. As protein: CASSPLAGGKTQYF. Full variable domain (rest looked up from reference TRBV28 and TRBJ2-5): DVKVTQSSRYLVKRTGEKVFLECVQDMDHENMFWYRQDPGLGLRLIYFSYDVKMKEKGDIPEGYSVSREKKERFSLILESASTNQTSMYLCASSPLAGGKTQYFGPGTRLLVL.

There are a few counts of this clone. The chain carries TRBV18 and TRBJ1-1; a weak D match, TRBD1 (6 bases). This CDR3 is built from 12 residues. The V end was cut by 2 bases, the J end by 11 bases, with 12 bases between. Germline V gives CDR1 KGHSH, CDR2 LQKENI. CDR3 DNA: TGTGCCAGCTCACCAACAGGGAGGACGGCTTTCTTT. Its translation is CASSPTGRTAFF.

The chain joins TRBV28 to TRBJ2-5, with D possibly TRBD2 on 7 matching bases. CDR1 is MDHEN, CDR2 SYDVKM, per germline. V gave up 4 bases and J gave up 5 bases, with 14 bases separating them. The CDR3 consists of 14 residues. CDR3 amino acids: CASSWGGSRETQYF. CDR3 in DNA: TGTGCCAGCAGTTGGGGGGGCTCACGGGAGACCCAGTACTTC.

This clone was picked up many times. The chain employs TRBV6-5 and TRBJ2-2, with a possible D match to TRBD1 (5 bases). CDR3 length: 15 amino acids. CDR1 is MNHEY, CDR2 SVGAGI, per germline. The V end was cut by 2 bases, the J end by 4 bases, with 11 bases between. CDR3: CASSYAGHGTGELFF. For the CDR3, the DNA is TGTGCCAGCAGTTACGCAGGGCATGGCACCGGGGAGCTGTTTTTT.

The chain joins TRBV6-5 to TRBJ2-3, with unresolved D. The CDR3 is made up of 15 amino acids. The germline CDR1 and CDR2 sequences are MNHEY and SVGAGI. Trimming stripped 1 base from V and 2 bases from J, with 10 bases between. The CDR3 coding sequence is TGTGCCAGCAGTTACTTCAGCCTAGACACAGATACGCAGTATTTT. This sequence encodes CASSYFSLDTDTQYF.

This clone has more than one count but fewer than ten. The chain is built from TRBV7-9 and TRBJ1-5; 8 positions agree with TRBD1. This CDR3 comprises 15 residues. Germline V lookup: CDR1 SEHNR, CDR2 FQNEAQ (reference sequence). The trim removed 3 bases at V and 4 bases at J, leaving 5 bases unmatched. The CDR3 is CASSFAGGLNQPQHF. The CDR3 nucleotides read TGTGCCAGCAGCTTCGCAGGGGGCCTTAATCAGCCCCAGCATTTT.

The chain couples TRBV18 to TRBJ1-2; D gene unclear. The CDR3 spans 13 residues. Germline V lookup: CDR1 KGHSH, CDR2 LQKENI. V was pared by 8 bases and J by 6 bases, with 16 bases between. CDR3 sequence reads: CASSIGTEDGYTF. CDR3 bases: TGTGCCAGCAGCATCGGAACAGAGGATGGCTACACCTTC.

There are a few counts of this clone. This sequence joins TRBV7-6 and TRBJ1-6; D uncertain. CDR1 and CDR2 (germline): SGHVS, FNYEAQ. The CDR3 runs 16 residues. The V and J ends lost 1 base and 7 bases respectively, with 14 bases between them. CDR3 in amino acids: CASSLDPPSQNSPLHF. For the CDR3, the DNA is TGTGCCAGCAGCTTAGACCCGCCATCCCAAAATTCACCCCTCCACTTT.

This clone has only a few counts. Within the sample, other DNA sequences also encode this same CDR3. The chain uses TRBV9 and TRBJ1-6; D perhaps matches TRBD1 (6 bases). The CDR3 extends over 15 amino acids. V lost 0 bases, J lost 10 bases, and 14 bases lay in between. The germline V gene has CDR1 SGDLS and CDR2 YYNGEE. The CDR3 DNA reads TGTGCCAGCAGCGTAGAGGGGGTAGGAGGGTCACCCCTCCACTTT. Amino acid sequence: CASSVEGVGGSPLHF.

The J gene is TRBJ2-7, the V gene TRBV2, with D possibly TRBD2 on 6 matching bases. The CDR3 is 13 residues long. Germline V CDR1 and CDR2: SNHLY, FYNNEI. Trimming took off 4 bases at V and 4 bases at J, with 11 bases between the two ends. The CDR3 DNA is TGTGCCAGCAGTGGGACGGAGGGTTACGAGCAGTACTTC. Its protein product is CASSGTEGYEQYF.

With regard to this clone: One base separates it from a far larger clone, so it is likely a read error. V gene TRBV14 combines with J gene TRBJ2-7, with 10 nucleotides matching TRBD2. The CDR3 extends over 17 amino acids. V was clipped by 4 bases and J by 2 bases; unmatched bases: 11. In germline, CDR1 is SGHDN, CDR2 FVKESK. CDR3: CASSPGLAAQPAYEQYF. For the CDR3, the DNA is TGTGCCAGCAGCCCCGGACTAGCGGCCCAGCCGGCCTACGAGCAGTACTTC.

This clone showed up just a few times. V is TRBV27 and J is TRBJ1-5; no definite D call. Germline CDR1 MNHEY, CDR2 SMNVEV (reference sequence). Between the trimmed V and J ends, which lost 7 bases and 3 bases, there was a span of 19 bases. The length of the CDR3 is 16 residues. Written as DNA, the CDR3 is TGTGCCAGCACCACCGTTCGGGGTGGACCCAATCAGCCCCAGCATTTT. It yields the protein CASTTVRGGPNQPQHF.

J is TRBJ2-7 and V is TRBV18; possible D gene TRBD1, 6 bases. Germline CDR1 and CDR2: KGHSH and LQKENI. This CDR3 comprises 13 residues. Deletions cut 6 bases from V and 3 bases from J, with 12 bases between. This CDR3 is CASSLGQNYEQYF. DNA of the CDR3: TGTGCCAGCTCTCTAGGACAGAACTACGAGCAGTACTTC.